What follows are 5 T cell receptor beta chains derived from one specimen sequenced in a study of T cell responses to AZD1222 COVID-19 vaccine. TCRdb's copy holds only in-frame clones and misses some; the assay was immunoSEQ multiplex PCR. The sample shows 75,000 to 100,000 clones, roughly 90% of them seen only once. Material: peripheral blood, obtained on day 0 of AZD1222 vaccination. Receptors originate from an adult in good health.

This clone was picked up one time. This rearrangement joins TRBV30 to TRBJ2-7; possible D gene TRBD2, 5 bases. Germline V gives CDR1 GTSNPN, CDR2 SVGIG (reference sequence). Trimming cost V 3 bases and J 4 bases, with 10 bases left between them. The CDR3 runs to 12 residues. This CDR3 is CAWSQTNYEQYF. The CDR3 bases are TGTGCCTGGAGCCAGACTAATTACGAGCAGTACTTC.

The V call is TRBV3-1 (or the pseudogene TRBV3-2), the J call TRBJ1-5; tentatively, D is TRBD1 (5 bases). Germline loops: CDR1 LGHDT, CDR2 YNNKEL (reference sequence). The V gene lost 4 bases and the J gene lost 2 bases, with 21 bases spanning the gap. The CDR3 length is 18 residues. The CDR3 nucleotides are TGTGCCAGCAGCCCAAAAGACCCGGGGGGTAGTGGCAATCAGCCCCAGCATTTT. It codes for CASSPKDPGGSGNQPQHF.

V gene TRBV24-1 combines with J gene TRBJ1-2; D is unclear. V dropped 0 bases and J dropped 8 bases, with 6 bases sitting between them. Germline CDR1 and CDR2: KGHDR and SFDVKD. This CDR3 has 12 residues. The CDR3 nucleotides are TGTGCCACCAGTGATTTGTCGGACGGCTACACCTTC. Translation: CATSDLSDGYTF.

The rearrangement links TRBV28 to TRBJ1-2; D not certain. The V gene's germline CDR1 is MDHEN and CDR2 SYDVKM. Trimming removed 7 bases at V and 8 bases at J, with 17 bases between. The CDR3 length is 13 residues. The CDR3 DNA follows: TGTGCCAGCACCTTTTCCCTGGAAAGGGGCTACACCTTC. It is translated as CASTFSLERGYTF.

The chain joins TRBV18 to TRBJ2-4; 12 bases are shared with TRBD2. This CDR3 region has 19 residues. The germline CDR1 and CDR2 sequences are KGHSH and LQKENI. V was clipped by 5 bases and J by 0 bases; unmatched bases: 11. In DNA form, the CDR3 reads TGTGCCAGCTCATTGACTAGCGGGAGTGGGGGTCTAGCCAAAAACATTCAGTACTTC. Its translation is CASSLTSGSGGLAKNIQYF.